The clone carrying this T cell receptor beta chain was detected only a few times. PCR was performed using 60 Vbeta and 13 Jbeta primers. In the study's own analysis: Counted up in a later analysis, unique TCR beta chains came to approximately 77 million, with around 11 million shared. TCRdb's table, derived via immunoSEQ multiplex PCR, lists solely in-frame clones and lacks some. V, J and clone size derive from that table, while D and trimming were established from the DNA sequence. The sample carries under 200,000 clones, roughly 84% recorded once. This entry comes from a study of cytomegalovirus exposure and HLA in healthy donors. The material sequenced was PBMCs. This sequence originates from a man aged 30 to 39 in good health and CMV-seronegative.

The CDR3 DNA reads TGTGCCAGTACTCTATCCTGGGAAGCTTTCTTT. Protein product: CASTLSWEAFF. The J gene is TRBJ1-1, the V gene TRBV19; D gene uncertain. This CDR3 has 11 amino acids. Germline V gene lookup returns CDR1 LNHDA and CDR2 SQIVND (reference sequence). V was pared by 7 bases and J by 8 bases, with 11 bases between.